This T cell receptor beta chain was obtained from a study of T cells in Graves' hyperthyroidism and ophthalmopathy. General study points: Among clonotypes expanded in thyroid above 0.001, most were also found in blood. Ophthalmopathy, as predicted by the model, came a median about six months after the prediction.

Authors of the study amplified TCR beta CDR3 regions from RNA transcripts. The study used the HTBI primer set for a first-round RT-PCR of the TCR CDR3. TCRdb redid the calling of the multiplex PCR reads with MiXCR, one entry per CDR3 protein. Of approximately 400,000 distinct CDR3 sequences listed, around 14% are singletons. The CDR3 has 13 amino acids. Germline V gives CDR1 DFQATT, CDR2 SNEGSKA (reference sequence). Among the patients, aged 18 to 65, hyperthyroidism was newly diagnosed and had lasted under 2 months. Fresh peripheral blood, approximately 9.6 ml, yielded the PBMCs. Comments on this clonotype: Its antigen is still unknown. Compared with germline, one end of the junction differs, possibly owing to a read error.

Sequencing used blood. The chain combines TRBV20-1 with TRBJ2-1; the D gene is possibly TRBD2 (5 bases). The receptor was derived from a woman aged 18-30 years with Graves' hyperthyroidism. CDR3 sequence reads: CSTRGIRDNEQFF. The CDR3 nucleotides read TGCAGTACTAGAGGGATACGCGACAATGAGCAGTTCTTC.